The 29 T cell receptor beta chains given below trace back to one sample, sequenced in a study of patients and donors after allogeneic stem cell transplantation. MiXCR was run by TCRdb on the RT-PCR reads, yielding one entry per CDR3 protein. Of about 160,000 distinct CDR3 sequences listed, 25% to 35% are singletons. The sequenced material came from blood, either unsorted or a sorted T cell fraction (not recorded which). The receptors here all came from a human donor who was either an allogeneic HSCT recipient or a stem cell or donor lymphocyte infusion donor (not recorded which). It is not recorded whose cells these are; they may come from a transplant donor.

This clonotype was seen more than once but under ten times. The chain links TRBV5-1 to TRBJ2-1; tentative D call: TRBD1 (6 bases). V gave up 4 bases and J gave up 8 bases, with 19 bases separating them. The CDR3 is made up of 15 amino acids. The germline gives CDR1 SGHRS, CDR2 YFSETQ. DNA of the CDR3: TGCGCCAGCAGCCACACAAGGCAGGGGATTGATGAGCAGTTCTTC. Translated, it gives CASSHTRQGIDEQFF.

The genes are TRBV6-2 or TRBV6-3 and TRBJ2-5; unclear D gene. This CDR3 region has 15 residues. CDR1 and CDR2 from the germline V gene are MNHEY and SVGEGT. V gave up 2 bases and J gave up 3 bases, with 13 bases separating them. Here the CDR3 reads CASSYRVVGEETQYF. CDR3 nucleotides: TGTGCCAGCAGTTACAGAGTAGTCGGAGAAGAGACCCAGTACTTC.

The chain is built from TRBV4-3 and TRBJ2-1; 8 positions match TRBD2. V gave up 1 base and J gave up 7 bases; unmatched junction bases: 9. Germline loops: CDR1 LGHNA, CDR2 YSLEER. CDR3 length: 16 residues. Here the CDR3 DNA reads TGCGCCAGCAGCCAAGTTCGAATAGCGGGATCTAATGAGCAGTTCTTC. This encodes CASSQVRIAGSNEQFF.

This clonotype was seen repeatedly, ten times or more. The CDR3 DNA follows: TGTGCCAGCAGCTTAGAAGGAGGGAACACTGAAGCTTTCTTT. Protein product: CASSLEGGNTEAFF. The chain is built from TRBV7-9 and TRBJ1-1; D not certain. The CDR3 is 14 amino acids. V lost 1 base and J 1 base, leaving 7 bases between the germline ends. Germline CDR1 is SEHNR and CDR2 is FQNEAQ (reference sequence).

The genes are TRBV7-2 and TRBJ2-1; a weak D match, TRBD2 (6 bases). The V end lost 5 bases, the J end lost 3 bases, and 17 bases lay between the germline ends. This CDR3 is 16 amino acids long. Per germline, CDR1 SGHTA and CDR2 FQGNSA. CDR3 DNA sequence: TGTGCCAGCAGCCAGGTCGGCGGGGCCGGCTACAATGAGCAGTTCTTC. It translates to CASSQVGGAGYNEQFF.

The rearrangement joins TRBV7-9 to TRBJ2-7; no reliable D call. This CDR3 has 14 residues. Germline CDR1 is SEHNR and CDR2 is FQNEAQ (reference sequence). Trimming stripped 1 base from V and 2 bases from J, with 9 bases between. The CDR3 DNA is TGTGCCAGCAGCTTAGGTCCAGGAACCTACGAGCAGTACTTC. It translates to CASSLGPGTYEQYF.

Details on this clonotype: Without the conserved terminal phenylalanine or tryptophan, this CDR3 likely stems from a read error. The chain recombines TRBV7-6 with TRBJ2-5, with unresolved D. CDR1 is SGHVS and CDR2 is FNYEAQ in the germline V gene. The V gene lost 5 bases and the J gene lost 1 base, with 2 bases spanning the gap. This CDR3 spans 11 amino acids. The CDR3 DNA follows: TGTGCCAGCAGCCTCCAAGAGACCCAGTACTAC. It translates to CASSLQETQYY.

The table lists this clonotype with a few counts. The chain recombines TRBV18 with TRBJ1-4; TRBD1 aligns across 8 bases. Germline lookup yields CDR1 KGHSH and CDR2 LQKENI. The junction had 4 bases not matched to a gene; V was cut back by 3 bases and J by 10 bases. The CDR3 has 13 residues. The CDR3 is CASSPDRDAKLFF. The CDR3 bases are TGTGCCAGCTCACCGGACAGGGACGCAAAACTGTTTTTT.

This clonotype was seen at least ten times. This chain uses TRBV20-1 with TRBJ1-4; D uncertain. V lost 6 bases and J lost 8, with 19 bases in between. In germline, CDR1 is DFQATT, CDR2 SNEGSKA (reference sequence). The CDR3 totals 14 residues. The CDR3 DNA sequence: TGCAGTGCCGTCACGGGCAGTACCGGGGAAAAACTGTTTTTT. Amino acids: CSAVTGSTGEKLFF.

CDR3 amino acids: CASSYRDRSIAFF. The CDR3, as DNA: TGTGCCAGCAGCTACCGGGACAGGTCAATCGCTTTCTTT. The chain carries TRBV11-2 and TRBJ1-1; 8 bases map to TRBD1. CDR3 length: 13 amino acids. With 4 bases clipped from V and 11 bases from J, the junction kept 9 bases outside the gene matches. Germline CDR1 is SGHAT and CDR2 is FQNNGV.

The V gene is TRBV6-2 or TRBV6-3, the J gene TRBJ2-1; weak D call: TRBD2 (6 bases). CDR3 length equals 14 residues. From germline, CDR1 is MNHEY and CDR2 SVGEGT. The V and J ends lost 7 bases and 2 bases respectively, with 12 bases between them. The CDR3 spells CASIGLSPYNEQFF. CDR3 coding DNA: TGTGCCAGCATAGGACTAAGTCCCTACAATGAGCAGTTCTTC.

The chain combines TRBV18 with TRBJ2-1; D unresolved. Germline CDR1 KGHSH, CDR2 LQKENI. V dropped 4 bases and J dropped 6 bases, with 4 bases sitting between them. The CDR3 consists of 11 residues. CDR3: CASSRRNEQFF. The CDR3 DNA is TGTGCCAGCTCACGACGCAATGAGCAGTTCTTC.

The chain combines TRBV5-1 with TRBJ2-7; D gene uncertain. Trimming removed 3 bases at V and 6 bases at J, with 7 bases between. This CDR3 contains 11 residues. Per germline, CDR1 SGHRS and CDR2 YFSETQ. Here the CDR3 DNA reads TGCGCCAGCAGCTCAGAGCTCGAGCAGTACTTC. This encodes CASSSELEQYF.

This clonotype was found many times. This chain joins TRBV6-2 or TRBV6-3 and TRBJ1-2; D gene unclear. The V end was cut by 4 bases, the J end by 6 bases, with 12 bases between. The CDR3 consists of 13 residues. Germline CDR1 is MNHEY and CDR2 is SVGEGT. The CDR3 loop reads CASSSETVDGYTF. Written as DNA, the CDR3 is TGTGCCAGCAGTTCCGAGACGGTGGATGGCTACACCTTC.

This chain links TRBV20-1 with TRBJ2-1, with TRBD2 matching over 8 bases. The CDR3 length is 14 residues. Unmatched junction bases numbered 13, after V lost 6 bases and J lost 9 bases. Germline CDR1 reads DFQATT; CDR2 reads SNEGSKA (reference sequence). The CDR3 here is CSAKVPGLVGEQFF. As DNA, the CDR3 is TGCAGTGCCAAAGTTCCGGGACTAGTCGGTGAGCAGTTCTTC.

This clonotype has more than one count but fewer than ten. One end of the junction varies from germline; a read error may be responsible. The chain joins TRBV12-5 to TRBJ2-1, with 9 positions matching TRBD2. Germline V gives CDR1 LGHNT, CDR2 FRNRAP. This CDR3 spans 11 amino acids. The CDR3 loop is CASGNLAGNHF. The CDR3 coding sequence is TGTGCTAGTGGGAACCTAGCGGGAAATCACTTC.

The V and J genes are TRBV7-2 and TRBJ2-1, with D tentatively TRBD1 (6 bases). The germline V and J ends were trimmed by 5 bases and 1 base, with 15 bases remaining between them. The CDR3 runs 16 residues. The V gene's germline CDR1 is SGHTA and CDR2 FQGNSA. The CDR3 DNA sequence: TGTGCCAGCAGCCCCAGGAGGACAGCGTCCTACAATGAGCAGTTCTTC. It is translated as CASSPRRTASYNEQFF.

This clonotype was seen just once. The J gene is TRBJ2-1, the V gene TRBV29-1; TRBD2 aligns across 7 bases. Trimming at V came to 6 bases and at J to 0 bases, leaving 14 bases not matched to a gene. CDR1 is SQVTM, CDR2 ANQGSEA, per germline. The CDR3 extends over 17 amino acids. CDR3 DNA: TGCAGCGTCATACCCCGGGCTAGCGGTAGCTCCTACAATGAGCAGTTCTTC. As protein: CSVIPRASGSSYNEQFF.

By frequency in the sample, this clonotype is medium-sized. This chain joins TRBV12-3 or TRBV12-4 and TRBJ1-2; D gene ambiguous. V dropped 2 bases and J dropped 2 bases, with 9 bases sitting between them. The CDR3 runs to 14 residues. The CDR3 protein is CASSLRPTNYGYTF. DNA for the CDR3: TGTGCCAGCAGTTTACGGCCAACAAACTATGGCTACACCTTC.

V and J are TRBV6-5 and TRBJ2-1; the match to TRBD2 covers 8 bases. From germline, CDR1 is MNHEY and CDR2 SVGAGI. The CDR3 has 15 amino acids. The V segment lost 4 bases and the J segment 8 bases; nucleotides outside the gene matches: 10. CDR3 residues: CASSLVGLGVHEQFF. The CDR3 DNA follows: TGTGCCAGCAGTTTGGTGGGACTAGGGGTTCATGAGCAGTTCTTC.

This chain links TRBV6-5 with TRBJ1-1; 8 positions match TRBD1. The J segment lost 4 bases and the V segment lost 2 bases, leaving 9 bases of the junction unmatched. The length of the CDR3 is 16 residues. Germline V gene sequence: CDR1 MNHEY, CDR2 SVGAGI. The DNA of the CDR3 is TGTGCCAGCAGTTACGTCGGACAGGGTTCGGTCACTGAAGCTTTCTTT. This sequence encodes CASSYVGQGSVTEAFF.

This clonotype was recorded a few times. The V and J genes are TRBV27 and TRBJ1-2; 7 bases align to TRBD1. J gave up 0 bases and V 5 bases, and 12 bases lay outside the gene matches. The CDR3 has 17 amino acids. From germline, CDR1 is MNHEY and CDR2 SMNVEV (reference sequence). The CDR3: CASSPRSGTATNYGYTF. For the CDR3, the DNA is TGTGCCAGCAGTCCGCGATCCGGGACAGCGACTAACTATGGCTACACCTTC.

There are a few counts of this clonotype. This chain connects TRBV7-9 to TRBJ2-5; D ambiguous. The CDR3 has 14 amino acids. CDR1 and CDR2 (germline): SEHNR, FQNEAQ (reference sequence). V lost 5 bases and J 5 bases, leaving 15 bases between the germline ends. CDR3 in DNA: TGTGCCAGCAGCCGATCGGCATCCCAGGAGACCCAGTACTTC. Translation: CASSRSASQETQYF.

The chain recombines TRBV14 with TRBJ2-5, with a possible D match to TRBD2 (6 bases). The germline V gene has CDR1 SGHDN and CDR2 FVKESK. CDR3 length equals 14 residues. The V gene lost 4 bases and the J gene lost 2 bases, with 11 bases spanning the gap. The CDR3 here is CASSPRGKQETQYF. The DNA for the CDR3 is TGTGCCAGCAGCCCCCGGGGGAAACAAGAGACCCAGTACTTC.

The V gene is TRBV2, the J gene TRBJ2-1, with D perhaps matching TRBD2 (6 bases). The CDR3 contains 14 residues. V lost 9 bases and J lost 6, with 18 bases in between. Germline V gene sequence: CDR1 SNHLY, CDR2 FYNNEI. CDR3 protein: CASSTGTFPNEQFF. Written as DNA, the CDR3 is TGTGCCAGTTCGACTGGGACTTTCCCCAATGAGCAGTTCTTC.

This clonotype was seen just once. The chain recombines TRBV4-3 with TRBJ2-3; 10 bases are shared with TRBD2. From germline, CDR1 is LGHNA and CDR2 YSLEER. CDR3 length: 17 residues. The junction had 13 bases not matched to a gene; V was cut back by 4 bases and J by 6 bases. The CDR3 DNA sequence: TGCGCCAGCAGCCCCTCCCTGAGCGGGAGGGCCAATGATACGCAGTATTTT. As protein: CASSPSLSGRANDTQYF.

A few counts support this clonotype. The chain carries TRBV10-3 and TRBJ2-5; D possibly corresponds to TRBD1 (6 bases). There are 13 residues in the CDR3. Germline values: CDR1 ENHRY, CDR2 SYGVKD. V gave up 6 bases and J gave up 0 bases, with 8 bases separating them. The CDR3 region has the DNA TGTGCCATCAGCACAGGGCACCAAGAGACCCAGTACTTC. This gives the protein CAISTGHQETQYF.

This chain joins TRBV29-1 and TRBJ1-1; maybe TRBD1 (5 bases). V gave up 3 bases and J gave up 0 bases, with 8 bases separating them. Looked up from germline, CDR1 is SQVTM and CDR2 is ANQGSEA. CDR3 length equals 13 residues. DNA of the CDR3: TGCAGCGTTGAGGGGGGAATGAACACTGAAGCTTTCTTT. Translated, it gives CSVEGGMNTEAFF.

There are a few counts of this clonotype. The chain has TRBV9 and TRBJ1-5, with D perhaps TRBD1 (6 bases). From germline, CDR1 is SGDLS and CDR2 YYNGEE. This CDR3 region has 15 residues. Trimming stripped 2 bases from V and 3 bases from J, with 12 bases between. The CDR3: CASSVAGTPNQPQHF. The DNA for the CDR3 is TGTGCCAGCAGCGTCGCCGGGACACCCAATCAGCCCCAGCATTTT.